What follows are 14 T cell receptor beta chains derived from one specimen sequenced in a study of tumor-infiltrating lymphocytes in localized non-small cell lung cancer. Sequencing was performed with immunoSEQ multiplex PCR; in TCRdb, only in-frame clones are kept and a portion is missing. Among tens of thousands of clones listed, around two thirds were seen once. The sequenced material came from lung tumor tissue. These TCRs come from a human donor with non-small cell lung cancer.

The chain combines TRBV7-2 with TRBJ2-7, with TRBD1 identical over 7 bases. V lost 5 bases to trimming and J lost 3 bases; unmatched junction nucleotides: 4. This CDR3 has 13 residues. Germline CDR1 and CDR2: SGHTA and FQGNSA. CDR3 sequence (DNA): TGTGCCAGCAGCCTGACAGGGAACTACGAGCAGTACTTC. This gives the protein CASSLTGNYEQYF. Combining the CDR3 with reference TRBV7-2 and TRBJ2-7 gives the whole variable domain GAGVSQSPSNKVTEKGKDVELRCDPISGHTALYWYRQSLGQGLEFLIYFQGNSAPDKSGLPSDRFSAERTGGSVSTLTIQRTQQEDSAVYLCASSLTGNYEQYFGPGTRLTVT.

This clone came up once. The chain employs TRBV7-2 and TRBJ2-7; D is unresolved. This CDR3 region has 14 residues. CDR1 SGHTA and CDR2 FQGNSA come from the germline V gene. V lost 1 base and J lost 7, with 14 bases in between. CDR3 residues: CASSLDLGPGEQYF. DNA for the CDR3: TGTGCCAGCAGCTTAGATCTTGGGCCCGGAGAGCAGTACTTC. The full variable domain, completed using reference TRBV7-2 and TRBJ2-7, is GAGVSQSPSNKVTEKGKDVELRCDPISGHTALYWYRQSLGQGLEFLIYFQGNSAPDKSGLPSDRFSAERTGGSVSTLTIQRTQQEDSAVYLCASSLDLGPGEQYFGPGTRLTVT.

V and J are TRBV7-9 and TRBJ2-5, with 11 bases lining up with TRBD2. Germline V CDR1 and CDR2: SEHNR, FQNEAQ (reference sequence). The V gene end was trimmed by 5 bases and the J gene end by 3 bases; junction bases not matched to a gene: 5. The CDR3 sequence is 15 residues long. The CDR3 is CASSPGGLAEETQYF. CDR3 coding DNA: TGTGCCAGCAGCCCAGGGGGACTAGCGGAAGAGACCCAGTACTTC. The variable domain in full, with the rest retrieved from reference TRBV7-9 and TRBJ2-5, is DTGVSQNPRHKITKRGQNVTFRCDPISEHNRLYWYRQTLGQGPEFLTYFQNEAQLEKSRLLSDRFSAERPKGSFSTLEIQRTEQGDSAMYLCASSPGGLAEETQYFGPGTRLLVL.

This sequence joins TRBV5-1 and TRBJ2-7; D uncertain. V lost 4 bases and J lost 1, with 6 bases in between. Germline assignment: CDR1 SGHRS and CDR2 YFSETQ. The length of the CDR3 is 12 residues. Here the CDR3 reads CASSLPSYEQYF. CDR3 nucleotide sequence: TGCGCCAGCAGCCTTCCGTCCTACGAGCAGTACTTC.

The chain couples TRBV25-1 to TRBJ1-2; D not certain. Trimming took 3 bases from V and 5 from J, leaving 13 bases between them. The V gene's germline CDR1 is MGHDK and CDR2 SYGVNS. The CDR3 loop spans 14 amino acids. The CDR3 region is CASSDLNSGYGYTF. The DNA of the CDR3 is TGTGCCAGCAGTGACCTGAACAGCGGATATGGCTACACCTTC.

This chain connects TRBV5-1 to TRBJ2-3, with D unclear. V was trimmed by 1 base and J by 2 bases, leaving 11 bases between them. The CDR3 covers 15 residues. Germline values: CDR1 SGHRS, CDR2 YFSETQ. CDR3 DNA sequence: TGCGCCAGCAGCTTGTATGAGCAGAACACAGATACGCAGTATTTT. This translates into CASSLYEQNTDTQYF.

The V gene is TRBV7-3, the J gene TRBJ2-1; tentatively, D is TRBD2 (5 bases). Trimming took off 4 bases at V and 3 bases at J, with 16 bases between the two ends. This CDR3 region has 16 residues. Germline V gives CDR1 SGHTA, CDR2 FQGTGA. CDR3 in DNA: TGTGCCAGCAGCTCGAAACTAGGTTCAGGCTACAATGAGCAGTTCTTC. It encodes CASSSKLGSGYNEQFF.

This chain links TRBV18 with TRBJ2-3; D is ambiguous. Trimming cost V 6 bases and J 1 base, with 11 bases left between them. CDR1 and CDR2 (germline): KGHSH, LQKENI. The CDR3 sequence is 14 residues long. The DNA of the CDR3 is TGTGCCAGCTCCATGACTCGGCGCACAGATACGCAGTATTTT. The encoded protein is CASSMTRRTDTQYF.

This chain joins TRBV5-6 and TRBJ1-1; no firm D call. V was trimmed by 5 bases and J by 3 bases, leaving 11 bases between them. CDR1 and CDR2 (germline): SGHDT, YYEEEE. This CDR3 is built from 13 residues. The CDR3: CASRMKSDTEAFF. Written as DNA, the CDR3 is TGTGCCAGCAGAATGAAGTCCGACACTGAAGCTTTCTTT.

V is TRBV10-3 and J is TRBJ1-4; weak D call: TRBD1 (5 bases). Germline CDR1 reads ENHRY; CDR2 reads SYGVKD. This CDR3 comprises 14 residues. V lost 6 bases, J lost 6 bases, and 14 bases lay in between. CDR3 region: CAISENGGYEKLFF. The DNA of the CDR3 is TGTGCCATCAGCGAAAACGGGGGGTATGAAAAACTGTTTTTT.

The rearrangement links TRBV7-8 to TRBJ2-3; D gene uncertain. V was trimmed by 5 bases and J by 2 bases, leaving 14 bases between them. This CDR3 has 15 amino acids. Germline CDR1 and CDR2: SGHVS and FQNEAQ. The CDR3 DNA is TGTGCCAGCAGCAAAACGATCGGGTCCACAGATACGCAGTATTTT. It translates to CASSKTIGSTDTQYF.

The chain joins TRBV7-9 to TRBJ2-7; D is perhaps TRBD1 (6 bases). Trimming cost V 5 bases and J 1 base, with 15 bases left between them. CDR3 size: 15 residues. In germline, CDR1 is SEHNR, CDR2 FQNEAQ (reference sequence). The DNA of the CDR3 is TGTGCCAGCAGCGAATCAGGGGTCGGGTCCTACGAGCAGTACTTC. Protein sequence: CASSESGVGSYEQYF.

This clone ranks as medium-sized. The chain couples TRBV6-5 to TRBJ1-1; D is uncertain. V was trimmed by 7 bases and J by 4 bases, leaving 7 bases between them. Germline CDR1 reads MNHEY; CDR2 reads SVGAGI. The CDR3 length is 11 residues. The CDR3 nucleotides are TGTGCCAGCAAAAAAGGCACTGAAGCTTTCTTT. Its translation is CASKKGTEAFF.

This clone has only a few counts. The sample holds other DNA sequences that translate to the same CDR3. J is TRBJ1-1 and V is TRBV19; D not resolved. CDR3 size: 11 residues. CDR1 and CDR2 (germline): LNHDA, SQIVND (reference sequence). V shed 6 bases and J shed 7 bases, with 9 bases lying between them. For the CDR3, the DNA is TGTGCCAGTAGCCGTCAGCTTGAAGCTTTCTTT. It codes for CASSRQLEAFF.